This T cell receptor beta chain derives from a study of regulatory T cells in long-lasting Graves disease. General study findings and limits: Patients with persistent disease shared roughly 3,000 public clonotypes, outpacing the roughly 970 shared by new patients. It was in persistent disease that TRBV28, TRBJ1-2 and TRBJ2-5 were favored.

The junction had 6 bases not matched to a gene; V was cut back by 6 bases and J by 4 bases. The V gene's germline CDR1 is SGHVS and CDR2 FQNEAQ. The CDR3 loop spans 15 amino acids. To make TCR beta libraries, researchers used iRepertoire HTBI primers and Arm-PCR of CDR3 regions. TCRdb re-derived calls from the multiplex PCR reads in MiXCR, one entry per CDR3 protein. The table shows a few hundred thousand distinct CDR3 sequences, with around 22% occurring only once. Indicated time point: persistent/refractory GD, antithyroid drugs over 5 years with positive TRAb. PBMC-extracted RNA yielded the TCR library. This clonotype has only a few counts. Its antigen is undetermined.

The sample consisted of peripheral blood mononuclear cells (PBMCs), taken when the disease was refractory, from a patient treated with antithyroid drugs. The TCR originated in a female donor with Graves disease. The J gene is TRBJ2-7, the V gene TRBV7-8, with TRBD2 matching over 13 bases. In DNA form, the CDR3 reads TGTGCCAGCAGTCCGGGACTAGCGGGAAGATACGAGCAGTACTTC. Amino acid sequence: CASSPGLAGRYEQYF.